The sequence of this T cell receptor (beta chain) was determined in a study of glioma-infiltrating T cells. Study as a whole: Samples included WHO grade II oligodendrogliomas or astrocytomas and initial-diagnosis grade IV glioblastomas. Target coverage was about 4.5- to 11-fold for 800,000 to 1,000,000 blood T cells.

The V gene lost 10 bases and the J gene lost 0 bases, with 13 bases spanning the gap. CDR1 MNHNS and CDR2 SASEGT come from the germline V gene. The CDR3 sequence is 14 residues long. This clonotype appeared a few times. TCR alpha and beta CDR3 regions were amplified from RNA using iRepertoire nested multiplex PCR. For one-step reverse transcription and amplification, roughly 100-400 ng of tissue mRNA or PBMC total RNA was used. TCRdb reprocessed the multiplex PCR reads via MiXCR and lists one record per CDR3 protein. The sample lists a few hundred thousand distinct CDR3 sequences; roughly 41% were seen once.

The sample comprised glioma tissue, nonneoplastic brain tissue, or PBMCs (not recorded which). This TCR came from a human donor with low-grade glioma or glioblastoma, undergoing nonglioma brain surgery, or in good health (not recorded which). This chain uses TRBV6-1 with TRBJ2-1; D not certain. DNA of the CDR3: TGTGCCACCTCCCGGGCAGACTCCTACAATGAGCAGTTCTTC. Translation: CATSRADSYNEQFF.